This TCR beta chain was sequenced during a study of blood T cells in healthy people across ages. With a J-beta primer mix and a sample-barcoded 5' primer, a second PCR ran about 7 to 12 cycles. MiXCR was run by TCRdb on the 5' RACE reads, yielding one entry per CDR3 protein. The repertoire has fewer than 2,000,000 distinct CDR3 sequences, around 40% of them found once; the top ten carry under 25%. Trimming shortened V by 6 bases and J by 0 bases, and 15 bases separated the two germline ends. This CDR3 has 15 residues. The sample taken for sequencing was blood. The chain employs TRBV12-3 or TRBV12-4 and TRBJ2-7; no firm D call. This TCR derives from a human donor in good health. The CDR3: CASRLTTRSSYEQYF. In DNA form, the CDR3 reads TGTGCCAGCAGGCTGACCACCAGAAGCTCCTACGAGCAGTACTTC.